This passage covers 5 T cell receptor beta chains from one sample sequenced in a study of Graves' ophthalmopathy and Graves' hyperthyroidism. Using RNA transcripts, the TCR beta CDR3 regions were amplified. Second-round multiplex PCR followed a first-round RT-PCR using HTBI primers. TCRdb used MiXCR to reprocess the multiplex PCR reads, holding one entry per CDR3 protein. The sample lists approximately 17,000 distinct CDR3 sequences, 46% seen once, with over 25% in the top ten. Sequenced material: peripheral blood. These TCRs come from a woman aged 35 to 49 with stable Graves' hyperthyroidism.

In the case of this clonotype: A read error is possible here, since a much larger clone lies one base away. The V call is TRBV20-1, the J call TRBJ1-3; D ambiguous. The CDR3 has 13 amino acids. Germline lookup yields CDR1 DFQATT and CDR2 SNEGSKA (reference sequence). The CDR3 nucleotides read TGCAGTGCTAGATCAACGGCTGGAACCACCATATATTTT. Protein sequence: CSARSTAGTTIYF.

The chain carries TRBV29-1 and TRBJ1-2; D gene uncertain. The germline V gene encodes CDR1 SQVTM and CDR2 ANQGSEA. CDR3 length equals 10 residues. V was trimmed by 7 bases and J by 6 bases, leaving 9 bases between them. Here the CDR3 DNA reads TGCAGCGCTTACACCAATGGCTACACCTTC. It codes for CSAYTNGYTF.

This clonotype turned up a few times. Here the CDR3 DNA reads TGTGCCAGCAACGACCTGACAGGGGGTGGCACAGATACGCAGTATTTT. It translates to CASNDLTGGGTDTQYF. This chain uses TRBV28 with TRBJ2-3, with TRBD1 matching over 9 bases. J lost 1 base, V lost 7 bases, and 9 bases had no gene match. The CDR3 covers 16 residues. The germline V gene encodes CDR1 MDHEN and CDR2 SYDVKM.

Many counts were recorded for this clonotype. A much larger clone lies one base from this, so it may be a read error. CDR3 sequence: CASSEGYNYGYTF. In DNA form, the CDR3 reads TGTGCCAGCAGTGAGGGATACAACTATGGCTACACCTTC. The V call is TRBV2, the J call TRBJ1-2, with unresolved D. Germline-derived CDR1 and CDR2 are SNHLY and FYNNEI. CDR3 length: 13 amino acids. V lost 3 bases, J lost 2 bases, and 7 bases lay in between.

This clonotype was recorded at least ten times. CDR3 protein: CASSTHGDTQYF. The CDR3 coding sequence is TGCGCCAGCAGCACCCACGGGGATACGCAGTATTTT. The genes are TRBV4-3 and TRBJ2-3; D gene ambiguous. V lost 5 bases and J 6 bases, leaving 9 bases between the germline ends. Germline CDR1 and CDR2: LGHNA and YSLEER. The CDR3 sequence is 12 residues long.